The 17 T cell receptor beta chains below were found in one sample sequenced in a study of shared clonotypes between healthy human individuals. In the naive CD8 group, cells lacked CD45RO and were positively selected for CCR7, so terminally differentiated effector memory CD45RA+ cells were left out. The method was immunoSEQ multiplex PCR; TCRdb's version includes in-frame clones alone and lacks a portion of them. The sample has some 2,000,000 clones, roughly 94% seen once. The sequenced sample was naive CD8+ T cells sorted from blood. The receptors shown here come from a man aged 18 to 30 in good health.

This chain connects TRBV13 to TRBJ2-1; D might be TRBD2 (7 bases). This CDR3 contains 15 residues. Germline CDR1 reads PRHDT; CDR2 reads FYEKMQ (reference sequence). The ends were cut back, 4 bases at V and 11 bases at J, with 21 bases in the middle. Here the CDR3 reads CASSWAGGGAIKQFF. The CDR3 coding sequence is TGTGCCAGCAGCTGGGCCGGTGGGGGGGCCATAAAGCAGTTCTTC.

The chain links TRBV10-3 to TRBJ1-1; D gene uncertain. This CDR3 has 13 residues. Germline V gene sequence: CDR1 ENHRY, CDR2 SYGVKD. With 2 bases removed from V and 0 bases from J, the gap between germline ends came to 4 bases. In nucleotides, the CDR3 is TGTGCCATCAGTGAGCCCATGAACACTGAAGCTTTCTTT. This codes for CAISEPMNTEAFF.

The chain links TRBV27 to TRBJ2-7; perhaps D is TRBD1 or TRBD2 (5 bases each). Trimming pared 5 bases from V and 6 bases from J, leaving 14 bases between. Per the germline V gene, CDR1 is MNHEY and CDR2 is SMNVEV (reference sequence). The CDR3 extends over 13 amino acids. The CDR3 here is CASSPGEGAEQYF. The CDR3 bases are TGTGCCAGCAGTCCCGGGGAAGGGGCCGAGCAGTACTTC.

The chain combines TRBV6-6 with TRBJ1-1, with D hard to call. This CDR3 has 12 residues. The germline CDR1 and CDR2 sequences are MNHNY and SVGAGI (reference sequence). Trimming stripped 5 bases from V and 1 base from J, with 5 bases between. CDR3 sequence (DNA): TGTGCCAGCAGTGGCGGGAACACTGAAGCTTTCTTT. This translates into CASSGGNTEAFF.

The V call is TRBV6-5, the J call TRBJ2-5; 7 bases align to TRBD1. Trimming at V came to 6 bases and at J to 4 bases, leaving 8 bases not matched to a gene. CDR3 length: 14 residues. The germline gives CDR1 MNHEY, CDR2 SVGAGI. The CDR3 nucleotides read TGTGCCAGCAGCTTGACAGGGTGGGGAGAGACCCAGTACTTC. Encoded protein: CASSLTGWGETQYF.

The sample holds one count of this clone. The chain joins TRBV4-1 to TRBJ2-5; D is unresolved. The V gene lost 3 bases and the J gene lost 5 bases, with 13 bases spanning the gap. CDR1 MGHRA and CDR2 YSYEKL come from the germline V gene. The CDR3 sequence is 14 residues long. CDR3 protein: CASSHRAGTETQYF. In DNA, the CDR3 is TGCGCCAGCAGCCACCGCGCAGGTACGGAGACCCAGTACTTC.

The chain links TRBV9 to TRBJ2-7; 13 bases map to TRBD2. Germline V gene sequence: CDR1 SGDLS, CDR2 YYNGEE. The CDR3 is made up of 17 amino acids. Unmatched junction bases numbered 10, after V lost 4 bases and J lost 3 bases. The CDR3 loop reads CASSPSGTSGNSYEQYF. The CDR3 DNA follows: TGTGCCAGCAGCCCTTCCGGGACTAGCGGGAATAGCTACGAGCAGTACTTC.

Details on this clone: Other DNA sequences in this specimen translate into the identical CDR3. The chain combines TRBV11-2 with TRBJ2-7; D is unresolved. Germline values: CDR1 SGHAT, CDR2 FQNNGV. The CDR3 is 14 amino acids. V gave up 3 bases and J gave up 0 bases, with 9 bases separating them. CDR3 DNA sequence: TGTGCCAGCAGCTTGGCCAGGAGCTCCTACGAGCAGTACTTC. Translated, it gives CASSLARSSYEQYF.

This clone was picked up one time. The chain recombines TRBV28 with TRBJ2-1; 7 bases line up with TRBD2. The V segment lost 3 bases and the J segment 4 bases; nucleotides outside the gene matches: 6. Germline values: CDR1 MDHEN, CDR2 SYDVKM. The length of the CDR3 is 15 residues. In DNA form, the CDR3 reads TGTGCCAGCAGTTTTTGGCAAGCGGGATACAATGAGCAGTTCTTC. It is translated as CASSFWQAGYNEQFF.

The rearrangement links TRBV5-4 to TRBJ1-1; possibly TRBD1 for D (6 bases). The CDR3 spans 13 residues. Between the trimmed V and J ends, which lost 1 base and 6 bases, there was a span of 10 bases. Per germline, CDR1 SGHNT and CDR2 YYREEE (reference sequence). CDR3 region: CASSLWGRPEAFF. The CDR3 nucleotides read TGTGCCAGCAGCTTGTGGGGGCGGCCTGAAGCTTTCTTT.

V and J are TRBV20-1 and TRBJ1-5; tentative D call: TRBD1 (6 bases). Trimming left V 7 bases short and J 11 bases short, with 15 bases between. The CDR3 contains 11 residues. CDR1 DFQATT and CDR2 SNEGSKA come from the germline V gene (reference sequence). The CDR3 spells CSVYRGAAQHF. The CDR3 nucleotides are TGCAGTGTCTATAGGGGGGCGGCCCAGCATTTT.

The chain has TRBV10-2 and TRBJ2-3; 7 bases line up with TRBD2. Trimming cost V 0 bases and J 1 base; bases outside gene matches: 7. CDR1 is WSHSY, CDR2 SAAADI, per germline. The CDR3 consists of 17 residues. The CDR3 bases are TGCGCCAGCAGTGAGTCGGTTGGCGGGAGAGGCACAGATACGCAGTATTTT. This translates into CASSESVGGRGTDTQYF.

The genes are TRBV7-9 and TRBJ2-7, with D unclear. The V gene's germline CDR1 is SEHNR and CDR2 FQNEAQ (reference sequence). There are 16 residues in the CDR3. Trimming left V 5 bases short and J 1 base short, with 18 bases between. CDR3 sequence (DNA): TGTGCCAGCAGCCACCCCGTGAAGGGTCGATCCTACGAGCAGTACTTC. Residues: CASSHPVKGRSYEQYF.

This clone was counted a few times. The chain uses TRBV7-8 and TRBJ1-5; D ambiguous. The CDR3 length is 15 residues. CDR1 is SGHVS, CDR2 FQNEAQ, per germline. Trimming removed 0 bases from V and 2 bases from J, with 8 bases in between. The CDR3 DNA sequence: TGTGCCAGCAGCTTAGCGGGCACGGGCAATCAGCCCCAGCATTTT. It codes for CASSLAGTGNQPQHF.

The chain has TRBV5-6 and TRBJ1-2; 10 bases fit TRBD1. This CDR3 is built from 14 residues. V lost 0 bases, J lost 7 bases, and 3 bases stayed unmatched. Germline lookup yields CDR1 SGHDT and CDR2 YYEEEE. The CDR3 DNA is TGTGCCAGCAGCTTGGTAGGGACAGGGGTTGGCTACACCTTC. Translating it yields CASSLVGTGVGYTF.

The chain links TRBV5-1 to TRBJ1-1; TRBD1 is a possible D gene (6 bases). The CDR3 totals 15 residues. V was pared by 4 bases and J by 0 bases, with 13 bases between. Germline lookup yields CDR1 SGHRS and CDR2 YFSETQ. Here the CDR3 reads CASSIRGVMNTEAFF. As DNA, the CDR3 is TGCGCCAGCAGCATCAGGGGCGTAATGAACACTGAAGCTTTCTTT. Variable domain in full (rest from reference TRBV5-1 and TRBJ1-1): KAGVTQTPRYLIKTRGQQVTLSCSPISGHRSVSWYQQTPGQGLQFLFEYFSETQRNKGNFPGRFSGRQFSNSRSEMNVSTLELGDSALYLCASSIRGVMNTEAFFGQGTRLTVV.

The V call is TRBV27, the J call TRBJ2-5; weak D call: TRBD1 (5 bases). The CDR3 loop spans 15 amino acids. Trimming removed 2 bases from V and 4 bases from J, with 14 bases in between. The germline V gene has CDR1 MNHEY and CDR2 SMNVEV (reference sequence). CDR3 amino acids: CASSLGTGALETQYF. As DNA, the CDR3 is TGTGCCAGCAGTTTAGGTACAGGCGCCCTAGAGACCCAGTACTTC.